Listed here are 10 T cell receptor beta chains from one sample, sequenced in a study of early stage breast cancer tumors. The repertoire was sequenced with immunoSEQ multiplex PCR; TCRdb's copy has only in-frame clones and lacks some. The top ten hold roughly 5% of the sample, which has approximately 48,000 clones, around nine tenths seen once. Sequencing input: blood. The receptors come from a person between 65 and 79 years old with breast cancer.

The V gene is TRBV7-9, the J gene TRBJ2-3; 7 nucleotides align to TRBD2. The CDR3 has 15 residues. Unmatched junction bases numbered 9, after V lost 3 bases and J lost 6 bases. Germline-derived CDR1 and CDR2 are SEHNR and FQNEAQ (reference sequence). CDR3 protein: CASSFHGLVGDTQYF. In nucleotides, the CDR3 is TGTGCCAGCAGCTTCCACGGACTAGTCGGCGATACGCAGTATTTT.

V gene TRBV7-7 combines with J gene TRBJ2-4; TRBD2 aligns across 7 bases. J was trimmed by 8 bases and V by 1 base; bases with no gene match: 2. The CDR3 loop spans 13 amino acids. CDR1 and CDR2 from the germline V gene are SSHAT and FNYEAQ (reference sequence). CDR3 nucleotides: TGTGCCAGCAGCTTAGTTCGGGGGGACATTCAGTACTTC. Its translation is CASSLVRGDIQYF.

The genes are TRBV10-3 and TRBJ2-7; TRBD2 agrees at 11 bases. The CDR3 extends over 15 amino acids. Germline CDR1 and CDR2: ENHRY and SYGVKD. V trimming: 6 bases; J trimming: 0 bases; junction bases outside the gene matches: 4. CDR3 coding DNA: TGTGCCATCAGAGGGACTAGCGGAAACTCCTACGAGCAGTACTTC. It yields the protein CAIRGTSGNSYEQYF.

The chain recombines TRBV10-3 with TRBJ2-2; 9 bases align to TRBD2. Germline CDR1 reads ENHRY; CDR2 reads SYGVKD. This CDR3 is 17 amino acids long. Germline trimming cut 8 bases from V and 5 bases from J; bases unmatched to any gene: 15. This CDR3 is CAIPLKEAGGGTGELFF. The CDR3 nucleotides are TGTGCCATCCCCCTCAAAGAAGCGGGGGGCGGGACCGGGGAGCTGTTTTTT.

The gene calls are TRBV7-9 and TRBJ2-1; TRBD1 is a possible D gene (6 bases). The CDR3 loop spans 17 amino acids. V gave up 6 bases and J gave up 1 base, with 19 bases separating them. CDR1 is SEHNR and CDR2 is FQNEAQ in the germline V gene (reference sequence). The CDR3 reads CASRYHRVRMSYNEQFF. CDR3 sequence (DNA): TGTGCCAGCAGATACCACAGGGTCCGGATGTCCTACAATGAGCAGTTCTTC.

The chain joins TRBV4-1 to TRBJ1-5; 7 bases fit TRBD1. This CDR3 is built from 17 residues. J was trimmed by 3 bases and V by 4 bases; bases with no gene match: 12. CDR1 is MGHRA and CDR2 is YSYEKL in the germline V gene. The DNA of the CDR3 is TGCGCCAGCAGCCTCCTTCCCCCGGGACAGCCCAATCAGCCCCAGCATTTT. Residues: CASSLLPPGQPNQPQHF.

The chain uses TRBV10-2 and TRBJ1-1; no clear D gene. The V and J ends lost 5 bases and 8 bases respectively, with 15 bases between them. The length of the CDR3 is 13 residues. The germline V gene has CDR1 WSHSY and CDR2 SAAADI. The CDR3 reads CASSPRDSGEAFF. In DNA, the CDR3 is TGCGCCAGCAGTCCGCGGGATTCGGGAGAAGCTTTCTTT.

The rearrangement joins TRBV25-1 to TRBJ1-1; D is undetermined. The CDR3 contains 13 residues. The germline V and J ends were trimmed by 2 bases and 1 base, with 5 bases remaining between them. Germline CDR1 and CDR2: MGHDK and SYGVNS. As DNA, the CDR3 is TGTGCCAGCAGTGAAAATAGGAACACTGAAGCTTTCTTT. It encodes CASSENRNTEAFF.

This clone was recorded once. This chain links TRBV10-1 with TRBJ1-5, with 8 bases lining up with TRBD1. This CDR3 is 15 amino acids long. The trim removed 10 bases at V and 0 bases at J, leaving 8 bases unmatched. In germline, CDR1 is WNHNN, CDR2 SYGVQD (reference sequence). The chain's CDR3 is CATKTGGYSNQPQHF. As DNA, the CDR3 is TGCGCCACCAAAACAGGGGGATATAGCAATCAGCCCCAGCATTTT.

The chain is built from TRBV5-4 and TRBJ2-1; 11 bases map to TRBD2. Per germline, CDR1 SGHNT and CDR2 YYREEE (reference sequence). The CDR3 extends over 15 amino acids. The trim removed 4 bases at V and 4 bases at J, leaving 4 bases unmatched. CDR3 DNA: TGTGCCAGCAGCCCAGGGACTAGCGGATACAATGAGCAGTTCTTC. Its protein is CASSPGTSGYNEQFF.